One sample yielded the 32 T cell receptor beta chains listed below, sequenced in a study of technical replicates of blood from several donors. TCRdb's table, derived via immunoSEQ multiplex PCR, lists solely in-frame clones and lacks some. The sample includes 95,000 or so clones, approximately 95% of them seen just once. Sequenced: T cells isolated from PBMCs. The receptor set was obtained from a human donor in good health.

The gene calls are TRBV27 and TRBJ2-1; TRBD2 aligns across 7 bases. This CDR3 contains 12 residues. V lost 3 bases to trimming and J lost 8 bases; unmatched junction nucleotides: 1. Germline CDR1 and CDR2: MNHEY and SMNVEV (reference sequence). CDR3 sequence: CASSLGGYEQFF. CDR3 nucleotide sequence: TGTGCCAGCAGTTTGGGAGGGTATGAGCAGTTCTTC.

The genes are TRBV27 and TRBJ2-2, with D possibly matching TRBD2 (5 bases). The V and J ends lost 7 bases and 6 bases respectively, with 15 bases between them. Looked up from germline, CDR1 is MNHEY and CDR2 is SMNVEV (reference sequence). This CDR3 is 14 amino acids long. CDR3 protein: CASKGSDYPGELFF. The CDR3 coding sequence is TGTGCCAGCAAAGGGAGCGACTATCCCGGGGAGCTGTTTTTT.

V is TRBV7-6 and J is TRBJ2-2, with 10 bases lining up with TRBD2. V was pared by 2 bases and J by 6 bases, with 9 bases of the junction left unmatched. The CDR3 totals 17 residues. Germline V gene data show CDR1 as SGHVS and CDR2 as FNYEAQ. CDR3 in DNA: TGTGCCAGCAGCTTAAGGCTAGCGGGAGATGTATCCGGGGAGCTGTTTTTT. Amino acid sequence: CASSLRLAGDVSGELFF.

The rearrangement uses TRBV6-1 and TRBJ2-7; 9 positions agree with TRBD2. Trimming removed 8 bases from V and 5 bases from J; junction bases left unmatched: 7. CDR3 length equals 13 residues. CDR1 MNHNS and CDR2 SASEGT come from the germline V gene. CDR3 DNA sequence: TGTGCCAGCCGAGGGCGGGAGGGGGACGAGCAGTACTTC. It translates to CASRGREGDEQYF.

The rearrangement joins TRBV6-5 to TRBJ1-1, with a possible D match to TRBD1 (6 bases). V lost 8 bases and J lost 1, with 14 bases in between. This CDR3 spans 14 amino acids. CDR1 is MNHEY, CDR2 SVGAGI, per germline. The CDR3 DNA follows: TGTGCCAGCGCGGGGGGCCCAGGGAACACTGAAGCTTTCTTT. Translation: CASAGGPGNTEAFF.

This sequence joins TRBV2 and TRBJ2-7, with a tentative D call TRBD1 (6 bases). The CDR3 contains 13 residues. The germline V gene has CDR1 SNHLY and CDR2 FYNNEI. The V end was cut by 7 bases, the J end by 3 bases, with 13 bases between. CDR3 DNA: TGTGCCAGCAAGGGGGACATGCTCTACGAGCAGTACTTC. Its protein is CASKGDMLYEQYF.

This clone occurred once. The rearrangement links TRBV6-5 to TRBJ2-3; TRBD2 matches 9 bases. The CDR3 totals 14 residues. Germline assignment: CDR1 MNHEY and CDR2 SVGAGI. V was clipped by 6 bases and J by 2 bases; unmatched bases: 3. The CDR3 region has the DNA TGTGCCAGCAGGCGGGAGGGGTTCACAGATACGCAGTATTTT. Its protein product is CASRREGFTDTQYF.

This clone appeared a single time. The rearrangement links TRBV2 to TRBJ2-7; the D gene is possibly TRBD2 (5 bases). This CDR3 is built from 15 residues. In germline, CDR1 is SNHLY, CDR2 FYNNEI. With 4 bases removed from V and 6 bases from J, the gap between germline ends came to 19 bases. DNA of the CDR3: TGTGCCAGCAGTGTCTCTAGCCCCTTTCTCGGCGAGCAGTACTTC. Translation gives CASSVSSPFLGEQYF.

The V call is TRBV7-2, the J call TRBJ2-1; 9 positions match TRBD2. Germline CDR1 SGHTA, CDR2 FQGNSA. With V trimmed by 3 bases and J by 7 bases, 7 bases remained unmatched. This CDR3 spans 15 amino acids. The CDR3 loop is CASSFSFTSGNEQFF. CDR3 bases: TGTGCCAGCAGCTTTAGTTTTACTAGCGGGAATGAGCAGTTCTTC.

The rearrangement joins TRBV19 to TRBJ1-1; D gene uncertain. Looked up from germline, CDR1 is LNHDA and CDR2 is SQIVND (reference sequence). V lost 9 bases to trimming and J lost 6 bases, with 17 bases between them. The CDR3 runs to 13 residues. The CDR3 reads CASSRGWDAEAFF. CDR3 nucleotides: TGTGCCAGCTCTCGGGGATGGGATGCTGAAGCTTTCTTT. The entire variable domain, with the rest obtained from reference TRBV19 and TRBJ1-1, is as follows: DGGITQSPKYLFRKEGQNVTLSCEQNLNHDAMYWYRQDPGQGLRLIYYSQIVNDFQKGDIAEGYSVSREKKESFPLTVTSAQKNPTAFYLCASSRGWDAEAFFGQGTRLTVV.

This clone came up once. The chain carries TRBV7-6 and TRBJ2-3, with TRBD2 identical over 9 bases. Germline V gene sequence: CDR1 SGHVS, CDR2 FNYEAQ. This CDR3 is 17 amino acids long. J gave up 4 bases and V 3 bases, and 11 bases lay outside the gene matches. CDR3 in amino acids: CASSFSPGLAKPDTQYF. DNA for the CDR3: TGTGCCAGCAGCTTTAGTCCGGGACTAGCCAAGCCAGATACGCAGTATTTT.

This rearrangement joins TRBV5-1 to TRBJ1-3; TRBD1 is a possible D gene (5 bases). Germline V gene data show CDR1 as SGHRS and CDR2 as YFSETQ. There are 14 residues in the CDR3. The V end was cut by 0 bases, the J end by 1 base, with 5 bases between. The CDR3 coding sequence is TGCGCCAGCAGCTTGGAGGGGTCTGGAAACACCATATATTTT. Protein sequence: CASSLEGSGNTIYF.

This clone was found once. The V gene is TRBV6-5, the J gene TRBJ2-1, with D possibly matching TRBD1 (5 bases). Germline loops: CDR1 MNHEY, CDR2 SVGAGI. V dropped 5 bases and J dropped 9 bases, with 14 bases sitting between them. The CDR3 is 13 residues long. CDR3: CASSAIDSPEQFF. Written as DNA, the CDR3 is TGTGCCAGCAGTGCCATAGACAGCCCTGAGCAGTTCTTC.

V gene TRBV27 combines with J gene TRBJ1-1, with D maybe TRBD1 (6 bases). Trimming pared 6 bases from V and 1 base from J, leaving 12 bases between. CDR3 size: 14 residues. In germline, CDR1 is MNHEY, CDR2 SMNVEV (reference sequence). DNA for the CDR3: TGTGCCAGCAGCTCGGGACATCCGAACACTGAAGCTTTCTTT. It specifies CASSSGHPNTEAFF.

This rearrangement joins TRBV7-9 to TRBJ2-5, with D perhaps TRBD2 (6 bases). Trimming stripped 5 bases from V and 2 bases from J, with 12 bases between. This CDR3 spans 14 amino acids. Germline values: CDR1 SEHNR, CDR2 FQNEAQ (reference sequence). CDR3 bases: TGTGCCAGCAGCGGACGGGACTCGCAAGAGACCCAGTACTTC. It codes for CASSGRDSQETQYF.

The chain couples TRBV5-6 to TRBJ1-1, with 7 bases aligning to TRBD1. Trimming cost V 2 bases and J 1 base; bases outside gene matches: 2. This CDR3 has 14 amino acids. The germline CDR1 and CDR2 sequences are SGHDT and YYEEEE. For the CDR3, the DNA is TGTGCCAGCAGCTTAGAGGGGGCGAACACTGAAGCTTTCTTT. Its protein product is CASSLEGANTEAFF.

The chain couples TRBV27 to TRBJ1-2; D gene uncertain. V was cut by 0 bases and J by 7 bases, with 9 bases left in between. The germline CDR1 and CDR2 sequences are MNHEY and SMNVEV (reference sequence). CDR3 length: 13 amino acids. The CDR3 DNA reads as TGTGCCAGCAGTTTATCTCGGGATTCTGGCTACACCTTC. This codes for CASSLSRDSGYTF.

V usage is TRBV4-1 and J usage is TRBJ2-5; TRBD1 matches at 8 bases. J was trimmed by 4 bases and V by 2 bases; bases with no gene match: 6. The CDR3 is 15 amino acids. The germline gives CDR1 MGHRA, CDR2 YSYEKL. The CDR3 here is CASSQFGRGLETQYF. The CDR3 bases are TGCGCCAGCAGCCAATTTGGCAGGGGGCTAGAGACCCAGTACTTC.

This clone occurred once. The genes are TRBV14 and TRBJ2-1, with unresolved D. V was trimmed by 4 bases and J by 3 bases, leaving 10 bases between them. The germline gives CDR1 SGHDN, CDR2 FVKESK. The CDR3 sequence is 14 residues long. The CDR3 here is CASSPGFFYNEQFF. In DNA form, the CDR3 reads TGTGCCAGCAGCCCCGGGTTCTTCTACAATGAGCAGTTCTTC.

V and J are TRBV19 and TRBJ1-3, with 7 nucleotides matching TRBD1. This CDR3 spans 15 amino acids. The V segment lost 7 bases and the J segment 0 bases; nucleotides outside the gene matches: 6. In germline, CDR1 is LNHDA, CDR2 SQIVND (reference sequence). The chain's CDR3 is CASTMGTVSGNTIYF. CDR3 nucleotides: TGTGCCAGTACCATGGGGACAGTCTCTGGAAACACCATATATTTT.

V and J are TRBV6-5 and TRBJ1-1; tentatively, D is TRBD1 (6 bases). There are 15 residues in the CDR3. CDR1 and CDR2 (germline): MNHEY, SVGAGI. V lost 1 base and J lost 4, with 13 bases in between. CDR3 nucleotides: TGTGCCAGCAGTTACTTCGGGGGGGCCCGCACTGAAGCTTTCTTT. Encoded protein: CASSYFGGARTEAFF.

This clone was picked up one time. V gene TRBV27 combines with J gene TRBJ2-3; possible D gene TRBD2, 6 bases. Germline values: CDR1 MNHEY, CDR2 SMNVEV (reference sequence). V dropped 2 bases and J dropped 1 base, with 7 bases sitting between them. CDR3 size: 14 residues. The CDR3 loop is CASSLVAGTDTQYF. The DNA of the CDR3 is TGTGCCAGCAGTTTAGTAGCGGGCACAGATACGCAGTATTTT.

J is TRBJ2-5 and V is TRBV19; the D is unclear. The CDR3 is 13 amino acids. V was clipped by 1 base and J by 4 bases, with 7 bases between them. CDR1 is LNHDA and CDR2 is SQIVND in the germline V gene (reference sequence). The CDR3 DNA sequence: TGTGCCAGTAGTATAGGGGCCATAGAGACCCAGTACTTC. It is translated as CASSIGAIETQYF.

This chain links TRBV19 with TRBJ2-6; D possibly corresponds to TRBD1 (6 bases). V lost 6 bases, J lost 0 bases, and 15 bases lay in between. The CDR3 is 17 amino acids. Germline V gene lookup returns CDR1 LNHDA and CDR2 SQIVND (reference sequence). This CDR3 is CASRDRTISSGANVLTF. The DNA of the CDR3 is TGTGCCAGTAGGGACAGAACGATAAGCTCTGGGGCCAACGTCCTGACTTTC.

J is TRBJ2-7 and V is TRBV6-1, with 7 bases identical to TRBD1. CDR1 is MNHNS and CDR2 is SASEGT in the germline V gene. V trimming: 4 bases; J trimming: 2 bases; junction bases outside the gene matches: 11. This CDR3 comprises 16 residues. The CDR3 loop reads CASSAVGQVFTYEQYF. CDR3 bases: TGTGCCAGCAGTGCGGTAGGACAGGTATTCACCTACGAGCAGTACTTC.

This chain links TRBV7-3 with TRBJ2-3, with 8 bases matching TRBD1. The CDR3 spans 16 residues. J lost 2 bases, V lost 2 bases, and 6 bases had no gene match. CDR1 is SGHTA, CDR2 FQGTGA, per germline. In DNA form, the CDR3 reads TGTGCCAGCAGCTTATATGGGACAGGACCCACAGATACGCAGTATTTT. Its translation: CASSLYGTGPTDTQYF.

About this clone: The same CDR3 can be traced to other DNA sequences in this sample. The chain links TRBV19 to TRBJ2-1; 7 bases align to TRBD1. Germline V gene lookup returns CDR1 LNHDA and CDR2 SQIVND (reference sequence). With V trimmed by 3 bases and J by 1 base, 3 bases remained unmatched. This CDR3 region has 15 residues. CDR3 DNA sequence: TGTGCCAGTAGTATTGGGACAGCGTCCTACAATGAGCAGTTCTTC. Protein sequence: CASSIGTASYNEQFF.

This clone was detected once. The chain uses TRBV4-3 and TRBJ1-3; D is uncertain. The V end lost 2 bases, the J end lost 0 bases, and 8 bases lay between the germline ends. CDR3 length equals 15 residues. The germline V gene encodes CDR1 LGHNA and CDR2 YSLEER. The CDR3 DNA reads as TGCGCCAGCAGCCAAAACCTAGGCTCTGGAAACACCATATATTTT. This encodes CASSQNLGSGNTIYF.

This chain joins TRBV5-6 and TRBJ2-7; 7 nucleotides match TRBD2. Germline V gene sequence: CDR1 SGHDT, CDR2 YYEEEE. The CDR3 extends over 14 amino acids. V trimming: 4 bases; J trimming: 2 bases; junction bases outside the gene matches: 6. The CDR3 region has the DNA TGTGCCAGCAGCGTCGGGGGGTCCACCTACGAGCAGTACTTC. Translation gives CASSVGGSTYEQYF.

The rearrangement uses TRBV28 and TRBJ2-7; 7 positions match TRBD2. CDR3 length equals 17 residues. J gave up 5 bases and V 5 bases, and 18 bases lay outside the gene matches. Germline assignment: CDR1 MDHEN and CDR2 SYDVKM. This CDR3 is CASSGPRQAGTVHEQYF. Here the CDR3 DNA reads TGTGCCAGCAGTGGCCCTCGCCAAGCGGGGACGGTCCACGAGCAGTACTTC.

The chain combines TRBV28 with TRBJ1-1, with D possibly TRBD1 on 6 matching bases. V was trimmed by 6 bases and J by 6 bases, leaving 14 bases between them. Germline CDR1 MDHEN, CDR2 SYDVKM. The CDR3 consists of 13 residues. CDR3 in DNA: TGTGCCAGCAGCGAACAGGGAGTCCCTGAAGCTTTCTTT. Amino acids: CASSEQGVPEAFF.

Only one count was recorded for this clone. The chain is built from TRBV4-2 and TRBJ1-5; D gene uncertain. Germline CDR1 and CDR2: LGHNA and YNFKEQ. The CDR3 has 15 amino acids. Trimming cost V 7 bases and J 1 base, with 14 bases left between them. CDR3 bases: TGTGCCAGCACCCACGCGATACAGAGCAATCAGCCCCAGCATTTT. Its protein product is CASTHAIQSNQPQHF.